These T cell receptor beta chains were read from a single sample in a study of blood T cell repertoires in COVID-19. Data came from immunoSEQ multiplex PCR; TCRdb stores just in-frame clones and leaves some out. Of about 170,000 clones in the sample, more than 65% were seen once. The sample consisted of peripheral blood. These receptors all stem from a human donor with acute or convalescent COVID-19. The donor label of this sample is uncertain. Both conserved end residues are part of each CDR3. Each record gives: D gene, J gene, V gene, clone size, CDR3 protein, CDR3 DNA. The D gene is left open where the match is weak. Not every row has a clone size; where given, it reads once, few, many or a size class.

. TRBJ2-1 TRBV10-3 . CAISDLGGNEQFF TGTGCCATCAGTGACCTGGGGGGCAATGAGCAGTTCTTC
TRBD1 TRBJ1-5 TRBV30 once CAWRTGTGDSQPQHF TGTGCCTGGAGGACCGGGACAGGGGACAGTCAGCCCCAGCATTTT
TRBD1 TRBJ1-1 TRBV29-1 . CSVSTGAWTEAFF TGCAGCGTTTCGACAGGGGCGTGGACTGAAGCTTTCTTT
TRBD1 TRBJ2-6 TRBV20-1 few CSASDRAGANVLTF TGCAGTGCTAGTGACAGGGCTGGGGCCAACGTCCTGACTTTC
TRBD1 TRBJ1-3 TRBV29-1 . CSVEGDRDPGNTIYF TGCAGCGTTGAAGGAGACAGGGATCCTGGAAACACCATATATTTT
TRBD1 TRBJ2-3 TRBV29-1 once CSVTGGDTQYF TGCAGCGTGACAGGGGGAGATACGCAGTATTTT
TRBD1 TRBJ1-6 TRBV5-1 . CASSLAGTGYGSDNSPLHF TGCGCCAGCAGCTTGGCCGGGACAGGGTATGGGAGTGATAATTCACCCCTCCACTTT
. TRBJ1-2 TRBV2 . CASTTFAGSYGYTF TGTGCCAGCACCACTTTTGCCGGGTCCTATGGCTACACCTTC
TRBD2 TRBJ2-2 TRBV3-1/TRBV3-2 . CASSRGLAAGELFF TGTGCCAGCAGCCGTGGACTAGCGGCGGGGGAGCTGTTTTTT
. TRBJ1-1 TRBV18 . CASSPPNPTVNTEAFF TGTGCCAGCTCACCACCTAACCCGACAGTGAACACTGAAGCTTTCTTT
. TRBJ2-2 TRBV5-1 . CASSLARLTNTGELFF TGCGCCAGCAGCTTGGCACGACTAACGAACACCGGGGAGCTGTTTTTT
. TRBJ2-2 TRBV2 . CASGGRGRTGELFF TGTGCCAGCGGAGGGCGGGGGCGGACCGGGGAGCTGTTTTTT
. TRBJ1-5 TRBV2 . CASSLYEDQPQHF TGTGCCAGCAGCCTATACGAGGATCAGCCCCAGCATTTT
. TRBJ1-5 TRBV30 . CAWSRTISDQPQHF TGTGCCTGGAGTCGGACAATCAGCGATCAGCCCCAGCATTTT
TRBD1 TRBJ1-1 TRBV7-9 . CASSLDQGAVTEAFF TGTGCCAGCAGCTTAGATCAGGGGGCAGTAACTGAAGCTTTCTTT
TRBD2 TRBJ2-1 TRBV5-1 . CASSRTSGGVTYNEQFF TGCGCCAGCAGTCGGACTAGCGGGGGGGTGACCTACAATGAGCAGTTCTTC
. TRBJ2-5 TRBV6-5 once CASSYHRDQETQYF TGTGCCAGCAGTTATCACAGGGACCAAGAGACCCAGTACTTC
. TRBJ2-7 TRBV5-1 . CASSLAVSSYEQYF TGCGCCAGCAGCTTGGCGGTCTCCTCTTACGAGCAGTACTTC
TRBD2 TRBJ2-5 TRBV2 . CASSRMTSGRASQETQYF TGTGCCAGCAGCCGCATGACTAGCGGGAGGGCCTCTCAAGAGACCCAGTACTTC
TRBD1 TRBJ2-2 TRBV5-1 . CASSSSGQGAGTGELFF TGCGCCAGCAGCTCGAGTGGACAGGGGGCGGGCACCGGGGAGCTGTTTTTT
. TRBJ1-2 TRBV30 . CAWSAGVGYGYTF TGTGCCTGGAGTGCGGGGGTGGGGTATGGCTACACCTTC
. TRBJ1-6 TRBV19 . CASSRGGDSPLHF TGTGCCAGTAGTCGGGGAGGGGATTCACCCCTCCACTTT
. TRBJ1-1 TRBV5-1 . CASSSNAGTAEAFF TGCGCCAGCAGCTCCAACGCAGGGACTGCTGAAGCTTTCTTT
TRBD1 TRBJ2-7 TRBV6-5 . CASRRGQVYEQYF TGTGCCAGCAGACGGGGACAGGTCTACGAGCAGTACTTC
. TRBJ2-6 TRBV27 . CASSLMGVSQIQSGANVLTF TGTGCCAGCAGTTTAATGGGCGTGAGTCAGATCCAATCTGGGGCCAACGTCCTGACTTTC
TRBD1 TRBJ2-7 TRBV6-6 . CASSRDSAYEQYF TGTGCCAGCAGTCGGGACAGCGCCTACGAGCAGTACTTC
. TRBJ2-3 TRBV18 . CASSPPSVLASTQYF TGTGCCAGCTCACCACCTAGCGTCCTTGCCAGTACGCAGTATTTT
. TRBJ2-7 TRBV18 . CASSPGLMTGSEQYF TGTGCCAGCTCACCAGGCTTAATGACTGGAAGCGAGCAGTACTTC
. TRBJ1-3 TRBV6-5 once CASGWEGTSGNTIYF TGTGCCAGCGGTTGGGAGGGTACGTCTGGAAACACCATATATTTT
. TRBJ2-6 TRBV7-9 . CASTKGGVGANVLTF TGTGCCAGCACCAAGGGGGGTGTTGGGGCCAACGTCCTGACTTTC
. TRBJ1-5 TRBV16 . CASSQGIGGQPQHF TGTGCCAGCAGCCAAGGGATAGGGGGTCAGCCCCAGCATTTT
. TRBJ1-3 TRBV9 . CASSQSSGNTIYF TGTGCCAGCAGCCAGTCATCTGGAAACACCATATATTTT
. TRBJ1-2 TRBV19 . CASSNDGRNYGYTF TGTGCCAGTAGTAACGACGGCAGGAACTATGGCTACACCTTC
. TRBJ2-5 TRBV9 . CASSPRRAVDPQETQYF TGTGCCAGCAGCCCCCGGCGGGCCGTTGATCCCCAAGAGACCCAGTACTTC
. TRBJ2-1 TRBV7-3 . CASSPPGDNEQFF TGTGCCAGCAGCCCCCCCGGGGACAATGAGCAGTTCTTC
TRBD2 TRBJ2-1 TRBV4-1 . CASSQGAGTSKDRRSYNEQFF TGCGCCAGCAGCCAAGGAGCCGGGACTAGCAAAGATCGGCGATCCTACAATGAGCAGTTCTTC
. TRBJ1-6 TRBV7-2 . CASSSQASSYNSPLHF TGTGCCAGCAGCTCACAGGCGTCCTCCTATAATTCACCCCTCCACTTT